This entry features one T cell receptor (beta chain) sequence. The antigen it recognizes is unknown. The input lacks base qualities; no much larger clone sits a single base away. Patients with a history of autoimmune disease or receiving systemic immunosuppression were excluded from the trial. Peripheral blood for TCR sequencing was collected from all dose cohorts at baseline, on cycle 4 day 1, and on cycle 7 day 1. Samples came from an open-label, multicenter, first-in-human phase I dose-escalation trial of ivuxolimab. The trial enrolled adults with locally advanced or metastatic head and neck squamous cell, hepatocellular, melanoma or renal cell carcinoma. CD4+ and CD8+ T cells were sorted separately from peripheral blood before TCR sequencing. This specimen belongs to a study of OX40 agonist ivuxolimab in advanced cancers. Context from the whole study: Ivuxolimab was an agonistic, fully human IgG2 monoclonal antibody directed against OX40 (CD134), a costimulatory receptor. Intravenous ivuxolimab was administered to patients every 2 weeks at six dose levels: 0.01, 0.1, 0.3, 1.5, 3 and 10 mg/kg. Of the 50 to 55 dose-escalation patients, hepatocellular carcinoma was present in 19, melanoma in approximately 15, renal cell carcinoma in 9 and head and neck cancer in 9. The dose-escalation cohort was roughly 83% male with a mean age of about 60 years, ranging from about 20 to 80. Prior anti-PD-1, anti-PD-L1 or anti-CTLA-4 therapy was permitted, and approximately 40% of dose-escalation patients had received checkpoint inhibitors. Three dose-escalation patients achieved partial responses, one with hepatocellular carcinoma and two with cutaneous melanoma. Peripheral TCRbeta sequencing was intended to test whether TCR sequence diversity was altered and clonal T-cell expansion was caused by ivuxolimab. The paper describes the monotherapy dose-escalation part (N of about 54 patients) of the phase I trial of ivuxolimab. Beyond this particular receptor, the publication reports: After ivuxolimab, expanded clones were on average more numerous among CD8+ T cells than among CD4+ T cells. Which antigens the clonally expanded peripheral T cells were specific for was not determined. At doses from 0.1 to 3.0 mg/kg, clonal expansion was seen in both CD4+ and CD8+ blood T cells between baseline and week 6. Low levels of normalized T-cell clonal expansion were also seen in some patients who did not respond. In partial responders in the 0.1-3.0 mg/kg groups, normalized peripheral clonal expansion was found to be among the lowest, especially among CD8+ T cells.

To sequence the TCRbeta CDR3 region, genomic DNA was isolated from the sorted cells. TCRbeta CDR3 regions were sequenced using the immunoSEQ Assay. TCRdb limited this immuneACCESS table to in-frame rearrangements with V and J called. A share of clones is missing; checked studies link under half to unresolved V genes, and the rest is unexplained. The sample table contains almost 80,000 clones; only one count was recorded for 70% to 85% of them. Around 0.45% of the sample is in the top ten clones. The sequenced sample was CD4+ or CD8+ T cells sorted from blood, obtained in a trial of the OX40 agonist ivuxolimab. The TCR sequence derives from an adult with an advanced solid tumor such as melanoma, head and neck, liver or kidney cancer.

Here is the DNA: TGTGCCAGCTCACCGGACGTCGATGAGCAGTTCTTC. It encodes CASSPDVDEQFF. This chain is built from TRBV18 and TRBJ2-1, with no confidently assigned D gene. The trim is 3 bases for V and 8 bases for J, with a gap of 8 bases between the germline ends. Measured from the cysteine to the phenylalanine, the CDR3 is 12 residues long. The DNA shown is the 36-base CDR3, in frame from base 1. CDR1 KGHSH and CDR2 LQKENI are derived from the germline V gene. When the CDR3 is completed using the reference TRBV18 and TRBJ2-1 genes on either side, the full variable domain is NAGVMQNPRHLVRRRGQEARLRCSPMKGHSHVYWYRQLPEEGLKFMVYLQKENIIDESGMPKERFSAEFPKEGPSILRIQQVVRGDSAAYFCASSPDVDEQFFGPGTRLTVL.